The next 2 T cell receptor beta chains were all read from a single sample in a study of CD8 T cells in ankylosing spondylitis. Study-wide findings and caveats: Apparently characteristic of ankylosing spondylitis blood was a TCR beta motif (roughly eight highly homologous variants).

Their antigen targets remain unknown. TCRdb independently ran MiXCR on the 5' RACE reads; one entry per CDR3 protein. The repertoire holds almost 400,000 distinct CDR3 sequences, with under 25% as singletons. The source material was blood, either unsorted or a sorted T cell fraction (not recorded which). The origin of the receptors is a male donor with ankylosing spondylitis.

This rearrangement joins TRBV3-1 to TRBJ2-7; D gene uncertain. The CDR3 sequence is 14 residues long. V shed 5 bases and J shed 5 bases, with 16 bases lying between them. CDR1 LGHDT and CDR2 YNNKEL come from the germline V gene (reference sequence). CDR3 sequence: CASSWARVGNEQYF. The CDR3, as DNA: TGTGCCAGCAGCTGGGCCCGGGTTGGCAACGAGCAGTACTTC.

V gene TRBV12-3 or TRBV12-4 combines with J gene TRBJ2-7; weak D call: TRBD2 (6 bases). V gave up 5 bases and J gave up 1 base, with 15 bases separating them. CDR3 length: 15 amino acids. The CDR3 here is CASSRQGGPSYEQYF. The CDR3 DNA reads TGTGCCAGCAGTCGGCAGGGAGGCCCATCCTACGAGCAGTACTTC.